This TCR beta chain was identified during a study of blood T cell repertoires in COVID-19. Across the whole study: In each case, the material was cDNA or gDNA derived from T cells, B-cell-depleted T cells, or PBMCs.

Germline-derived CDR1 and CDR2 are SGHAT and FQNNGV. J lost 6 bases, V lost 0 bases, and 2 bases had no gene match. This CDR3 comprises 14 residues. Method: immunoSEQ multiplex PCR; TCRdb's copy keeps in-frame clones and lacks some. The sample carries 300,000 to 350,000 clones, approximately 84% recorded once. The TCR originated in a woman aged 25 to 45 who had recovered from COVID-19. Sequenced: PBMCs or T cells enriched from blood (not recorded which). The rearrangement links TRBV11-2 to TRBJ2-4, with 7 bases identical to TRBD2. CDR3 in DNA: TGTGCCAGCAGCTTAGAACCTAGCGGAAACATTCAGTACTTC. Translating it yields CASSLEPSGNIQYF.